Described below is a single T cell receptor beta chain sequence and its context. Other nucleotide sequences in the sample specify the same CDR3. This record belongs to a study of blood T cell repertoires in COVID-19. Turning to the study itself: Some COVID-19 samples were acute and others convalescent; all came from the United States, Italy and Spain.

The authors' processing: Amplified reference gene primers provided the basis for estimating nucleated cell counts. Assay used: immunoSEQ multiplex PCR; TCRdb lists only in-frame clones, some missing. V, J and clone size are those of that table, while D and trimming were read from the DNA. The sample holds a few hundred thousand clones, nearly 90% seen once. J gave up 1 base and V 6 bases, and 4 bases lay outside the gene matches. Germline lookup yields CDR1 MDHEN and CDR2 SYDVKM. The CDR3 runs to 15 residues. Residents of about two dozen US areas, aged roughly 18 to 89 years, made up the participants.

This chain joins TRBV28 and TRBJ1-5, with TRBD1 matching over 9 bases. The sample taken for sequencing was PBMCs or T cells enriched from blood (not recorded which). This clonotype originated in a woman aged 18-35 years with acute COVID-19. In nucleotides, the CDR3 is TGTGCCAGCAGCCCAGGACAGGGGAGCAATCAGCCCCAGCATTTT. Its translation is CASSPGQGSNQPQHF.